This T cell receptor beta chain was observed in a study of a mutant IDH1 vaccine in newly diagnosed glioma. The overall study: All eight of the vaccinations patients received fell in weeks 1, 3, 5, 7, 11, 15, 19 and 23.

Time point here: week 23, last vaccination. Topical imiquimod was applied with each vaccine dose, which held 300 ug of mutant IDH1 20-mer peptide. New astrocytomas of WHO grade 3 or 4 that were IDH1-mutant and ATRX-lost were found in the donors. Overall study findings and caveats: Pseudoprogression appears to have had no connection to changes in top peripheral T cell clonotypes.

Concerning this clone: What it recognizes is unknown.

Produced via immunoSEQ multiplex PCR; TCRdb's table is partial and in-frame only. The table includes 60,000 to 100,000 clones, approximately 85% detected once. The starting material was PBMCs, obtained from a glioma patient whose treatment included an IDH1 peptide vaccine. This receptor was identified in a woman between 50 and 59 years old with glioma.

The DNA of the CDR3 is TGTGCCAGTAGTCGGCAGGGAACAGATACGCAGTATTTT. It encodes CASSRQGTDTQYF. The gene calls are TRBV19 and TRBJ2-3; possible D gene TRBD1, 5 bases. The CDR3 has 13 amino acids. Trimming stripped 5 bases from V and 3 bases from J, with 9 bases between. The germline V gene encodes CDR1 LNHDA and CDR2 SQIVND (reference sequence).